Listed below are T cell receptor beta chains from one sample, sequenced in a study of early T cells in non-severe SARS-CoV-2 infection. From the 5' RACE reads, TCRdb called clonotypes with MiXCR, one entry per CDR3 protein. The sample yields around 86,000 distinct CDR3 sequences, 14% to 15% seen once. The sample was whole blood. These receptors were obtained from an adult who was a healthcare worker with PCR-confirmed SARS-CoV-2 infection or an uninfected control (not recorded which). CDR3s include the opening cysteine and the closing phenylalanine or tryptophan. The D gene is left open where the match is weak. Clone size is stated in some rows and not others, as once, few, many or a class when expanded.

clone_size,d_call,v_call,j_call,cdr3_aa,cdr3_nt
many,-,TRBV7-9,TRBJ1-5,CASSSSDGAENRPQHF,TGTGCCAGCAGCTCAAGTGACGGGGCTGAAAATCGGCCCCAGCATTTT
few,-,TRBV5-5,TRBJ2-3,CASRGGVGTDTQYF,TGTGCCAGCAGGGGCGGGGTCGGCACAGATACGCAGTATTTT
few,TRBD1,TRBV18,TRBJ1-2,CASSPPGTGGRANYGYTF,TGTGCCAGCTCACCACCCGGGACAGGGGGCAGAGCTAACTATGGCTACACCTTC
-,-,TRBV29-1,TRBJ1-4,CSVLSQGEKLFF,TGCAGCGTTCTTTCCCAGGGCGAAAAACTGTTTTTT
few,-,TRBV12-3/TRBV12-4,TRBJ1-4,CASSNNEKLFF,TGTGCCAGCAGTAATAATGAAAAACTGTTTTTT
-,-,TRBV21-1,TRBJ2-2,CASSKRVELFF,TGTGCCAGCAGCAAGCGGGTCGAGCTGTTTTTT
-,-,TRBV5-1,TRBJ2-1,CASSTKGYDEQFF,TGCGCCAGCAGCACTAAAGGATACGATGAGCAGTTCTTC
-,TRBD1,TRBV29-1,TRBJ2-5,CSVEDRRQGPTQYF,TGCAGCGTTGAAGATCGGCGACAGGGACCGACCCAGTACTTC
-,TRBD2,TRBV7-2,TRBJ2-5,CASSYGLAQETQYF,TGTGCCAGCAGCTACGGACTAGCTCAAGAGACCCAGTACTTC
few,-,TRBV12-3/TRBV12-4,TRBJ2-1,CASRPRDTHNEQFF,TGTGCCAGCAGACCCCGGGACACACACAATGAGCAGTTCTTC
-,TRBD1,TRBV29-1,TRBJ1-1,CSVASQGVGSAEAFF,TGCAGCGTTGCGTCGCAGGGGGTCGGCTCCGCTGAAGCTTTCTTT
-,-,TRBV11-2,TRBJ1-2,CASSSPGPGYGYTF,TGTGCCAGCAGTTCCCCGGGACCGGGCTATGGCTACACCTTC
few,-,TRBV7-3,TRBJ2-2,CASRKLANTGELFF,TGTGCCAGCAGGAAACTCGCGAACACCGGGGAGCTGTTTTTT
-,-,TRBV7-6,TRBJ2-5,CASSSQWGQATRAQYF,TGTGCCAGCAGCTCCCAATGGGGCCAGGCCACTCGGGCCCAGTACTTC